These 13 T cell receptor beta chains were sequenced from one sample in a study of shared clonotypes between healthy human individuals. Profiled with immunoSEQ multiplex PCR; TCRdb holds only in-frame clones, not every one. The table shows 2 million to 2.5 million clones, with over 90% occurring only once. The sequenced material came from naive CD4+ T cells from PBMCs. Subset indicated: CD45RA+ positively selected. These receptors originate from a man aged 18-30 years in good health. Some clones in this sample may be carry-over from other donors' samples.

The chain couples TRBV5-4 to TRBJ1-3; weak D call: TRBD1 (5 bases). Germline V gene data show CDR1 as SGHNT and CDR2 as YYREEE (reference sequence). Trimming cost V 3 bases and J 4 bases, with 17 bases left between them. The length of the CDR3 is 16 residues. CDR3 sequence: CASSWDQGLAGNTIYF. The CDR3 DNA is TGTGCCAGCAGCTGGGACCAGGGATTAGCCGGAAACACCATATATTTT. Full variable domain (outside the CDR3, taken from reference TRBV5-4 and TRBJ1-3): ETGVTQSPTHLIKTRGQQVTLRCSSQSGHNTVSWYQQALGQGPQFIFQYYREEENGRGNFPPRFSGLQFPNYSSELNVNALELDDSALYLCASSWDQGLAGNTIYFGEGSWLTVV.

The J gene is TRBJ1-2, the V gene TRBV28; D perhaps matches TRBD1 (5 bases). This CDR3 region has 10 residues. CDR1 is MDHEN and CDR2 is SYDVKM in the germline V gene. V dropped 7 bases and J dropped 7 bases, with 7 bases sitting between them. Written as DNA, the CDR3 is TGTGCCAGCATGGGACCTGGCTACACCTTC. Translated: CASMGPGYTF.

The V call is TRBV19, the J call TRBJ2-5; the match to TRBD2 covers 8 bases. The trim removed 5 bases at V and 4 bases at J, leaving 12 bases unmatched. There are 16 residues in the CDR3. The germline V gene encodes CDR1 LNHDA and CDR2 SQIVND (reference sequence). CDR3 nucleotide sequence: TGTGCCAGTAGTCGCCGGGGGGGCGCGACGTTAGAGACCCAGTACTTC. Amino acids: CASSRRGGATLETQYF.

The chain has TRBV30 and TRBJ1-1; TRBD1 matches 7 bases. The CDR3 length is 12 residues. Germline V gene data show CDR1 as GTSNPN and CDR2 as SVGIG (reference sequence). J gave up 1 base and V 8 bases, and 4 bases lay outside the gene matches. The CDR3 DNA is TGTGCCGGGGACAGATGGAACACTGAAGCTTTCTTT. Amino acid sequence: CAGDRWNTEAFF.

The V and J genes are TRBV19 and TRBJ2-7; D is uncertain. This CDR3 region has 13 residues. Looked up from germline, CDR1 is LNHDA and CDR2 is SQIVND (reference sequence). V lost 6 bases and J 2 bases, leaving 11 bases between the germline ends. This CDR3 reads CASRQSITYEQYF. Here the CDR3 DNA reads TGTGCCAGTAGACAGTCTATAACCTACGAGCAGTACTTC.

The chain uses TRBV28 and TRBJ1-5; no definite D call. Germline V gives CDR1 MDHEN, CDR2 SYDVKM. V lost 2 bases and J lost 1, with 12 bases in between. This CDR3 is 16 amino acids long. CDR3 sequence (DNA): TGTGCCAGCAGTTTACGGAGGTCGGTGAGCAATCAGCCCCAGCATTTT. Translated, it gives CASSLRRSVSNQPQHF.

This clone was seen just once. The chain's CDR3 is CASSARNRDGANVLTF. The CDR3 bases are TGTGCCAGCAGCGCTAGGAATCGAGATGGGGCCAACGTCCTGACTTTC. The chain joins TRBV5-4 to TRBJ2-6; D not resolved. Germline V lookup: CDR1 SGHNT, CDR2 YYREEE (reference sequence). The germline V and J ends were trimmed by 4 bases and 3 bases, with 14 bases remaining between them. CDR3 length equals 16 residues.

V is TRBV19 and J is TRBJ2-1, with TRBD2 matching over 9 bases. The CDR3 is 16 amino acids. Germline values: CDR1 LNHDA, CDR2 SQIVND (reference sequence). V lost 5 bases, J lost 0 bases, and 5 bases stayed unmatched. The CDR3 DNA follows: TGTGCCAGTAGTTCTAGCGGGATAAGCTCCTACAATGAGCAGTTCTTC. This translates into CASSSSGISSYNEQFF.

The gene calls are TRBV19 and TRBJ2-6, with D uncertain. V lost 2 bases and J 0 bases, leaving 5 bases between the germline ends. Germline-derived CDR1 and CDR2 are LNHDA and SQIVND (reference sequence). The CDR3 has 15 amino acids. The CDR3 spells CASSITASGANVLTF. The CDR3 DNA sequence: TGTGCCAGTAGTATAACAGCCTCTGGGGCCAACGTCCTGACTTTC.

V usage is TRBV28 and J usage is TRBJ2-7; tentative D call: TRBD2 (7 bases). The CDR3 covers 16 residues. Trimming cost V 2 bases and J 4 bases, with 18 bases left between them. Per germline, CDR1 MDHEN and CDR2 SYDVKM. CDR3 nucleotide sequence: TGTGCCAGCAGTTTAATGGGCCGGGGGGCAGCGTACGAGCAGTACTTC. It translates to CASSLMGRGAAYEQYF. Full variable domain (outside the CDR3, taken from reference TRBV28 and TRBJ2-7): DVKVTQSSRYLVKRTGEKVFLECVQDMDHENMFWYRQDPGLGLRLIYFSYDVKMKEKGDIPEGYSVSREKKERFSLILESASTNQTSMYLCASSLMGRGAAYEQYFGPGTRLTVT.

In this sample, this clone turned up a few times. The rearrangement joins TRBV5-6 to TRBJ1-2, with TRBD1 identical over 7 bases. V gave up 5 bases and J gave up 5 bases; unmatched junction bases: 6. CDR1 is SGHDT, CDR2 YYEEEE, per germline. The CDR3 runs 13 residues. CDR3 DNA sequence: TGTGCCAGCAGAGAGGGACAGCAATATGGCTACACCTTC. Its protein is CASREGQQYGYTF.

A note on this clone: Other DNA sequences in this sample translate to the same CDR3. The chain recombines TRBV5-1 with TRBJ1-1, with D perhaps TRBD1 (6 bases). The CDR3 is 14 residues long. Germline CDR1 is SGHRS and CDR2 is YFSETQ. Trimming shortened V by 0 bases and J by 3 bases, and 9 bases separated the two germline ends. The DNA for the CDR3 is TGCGCCAGCAGCTTGGAGGGGGTCTACACTGAAGCTTTCTTT. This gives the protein CASSLEGVYTEAFF.

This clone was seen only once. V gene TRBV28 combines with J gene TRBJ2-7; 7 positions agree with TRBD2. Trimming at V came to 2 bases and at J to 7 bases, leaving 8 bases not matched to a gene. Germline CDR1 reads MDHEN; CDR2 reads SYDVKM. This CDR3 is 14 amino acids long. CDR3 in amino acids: CASSLTAGAQEQYF. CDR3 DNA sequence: TGTGCCAGCAGTTTAACGGCGGGAGCCCAGGAGCAGTACTTC.